Described below is a single T cell receptor beta chain sequence and its context. Its antigen is unidentified. The data belong to a study of blood T cells in healthy people across ages. V dropped 7 bases and J dropped 1; count of bases not matched to a gene: 12. This CDR3 region has 18 residues. Germline loops: CDR1 MNHNS, CDR2 SASEGT. Study results and caveats: Older individuals had lower TCR beta diversity per million T cells (the decline was roughly linear).

Sample-barcoded 5' priming and a J-beta primer mix drove a second PCR of roughly 6 to 12 cycles. TCRdb passed the 5' RACE reads through MiXCR, listing each CDR3 protein once. This sample has about 1,000,000 distinct CDR3 sequences, with less than 50% found just once. Sequences were obtained from blood. The origin of this receptor is a woman aged 60-75 years in good health. This chain joins TRBV6-1 and TRBJ2-7; 14 positions match TRBD2. CDR3 region: CASNPRTSGRHKSYEQYF. The CDR3 DNA reads TGTGCCAGCAACCCCAGGACTAGCGGGAGGCACAAATCCTACGAGCAGTACTTC.